A selection of T cell receptor beta chains follows, all from one sample in a study of tumor-infiltrating lymphocytes in primary liver carcinoma. TCRdb re-called the multiplex PCR reads with MiXCR, one entry per CDR3 protein. The sample holds 99,000 or so distinct CDR3 sequences, approximately 71% seen once. Sample: liver tumor tissue from sampling region 5. These receptors originate from a woman aged 60-75 years with primary liver carcinoma and hepatitis B virus infection. The CDR3 runs from the conserved cysteine through the conserved F or W. D genes are given only for firm matches. Expanded clones get a size class; other rows say once, few or many, or leave the size out.

d_gene	v_gene	abundance	j_gene	CDR3aa	CDR3nt
.	TRBV10-3	many	TRBJ2-1	CAISQFYNEQFF	TGTGCCATCAGTCAATTCTACAATGAGCAGTTCTTC
.	TRBV6-1	.	TRBJ2-4	CASSNRAGRRKNIQCF	TGTGCCAGCAGTAATAGGGCTGGGCGTAGGAAAAACATTCAGTGCTTC
TRBD2	TRBV2	.	TRBJ2-3	CVSMAGTRTDTQYF	TGTGTCAGCATGGCCGGGACTAGAACGGATACGCAGTATTTT
TRBD2	TRBV5-1	.	TRBJ2-3	CASRRGGGSNTYTQYF	TGCGCCAGCCGAAGGGGTGGCGGGAGTAACACATATACGCAGTATTTT
.	TRBV20-1	.	TRBJ2-1	CSAPLANQINEQFF	TGCAGTGCTCCACTAGCAAACCAAATCAATGAGCAGTTCTTC
.	TRBV11-2	.	TRBJ2-3	CARSLGRLTYASDTQYF	TGTGCCAGAAGCTTAGGGAGACTGACGTACGCGTCAGATACGCAGTATTTT
TRBD2	TRBV7-9	few	TRBJ2-3	CARSLGVASGSSSTDTQYF	TGTGCCAGGAGCTTAGGTGTCGCTAGCGGATCGTCTAGCACAGATACGCAGTATTTT
TRBD2	TRBV6-6	.	TRBJ2-1	CATSAGTSGSWVNEQFF	TGTGCCACCAGTGCCGGGACTAGCGGGAGCTGGGTCAATGAGCAGTTCTTC
.	TRBV11-2	once	TRBJ2-7	CASSTARACEQYF	TGTGCCAGCAGCACCGCTAGGGCCTGCGAGCAGTACTTC
TRBD2	TRBV6-1	many	TRBJ2-7	CASRHIPSGGSYEQYF	TGTGCCAGCAGACACATTCCTAGCGGGGGCTCCTACGAGCAGTACTTC
TRBD2	TRBV11-2	.	TRBJ2-3	CANRPSATSTDAQYF	TGTGCCAACCGGCCCTCTGCGACTAGCACAGATGCGCAGTATTTT
.	TRBV30	many	TRBJ2-5	CAWSADRETQYF	TGTGCCTGGAGTGCCGATCGAGAGACCCAGTACTTC
TRBD1	TRBV11-2	few	TRBJ2-5	CASSYGQGWGETQYF	TGTGCCAGCAGCTACGGACAGGGATGGGGAGAGACCCAGTACTTC
TRBD2	TRBV29-1	many	TRBJ2-7	CSARGLAVDSYEQYF	TGCAGCGCTAGGGGACTAGCGGTGGACTCCTACGAGCAGTACTTC
.	TRBV5-1	.	TRBJ2-2	CVSSPTLGNTGELFF	TGCGTCAGCAGCCCTACGCTAGGGAATACCGGGGAGCTGTTTTTT
.	TRBV7-3	few	TRBJ2-4	CASSLSGQGIQYF	TGTGCCAGCAGCTTAAGTGGACAAGGAATTCAGTACTTC
.	TRBV10-3	.	TRBJ1-5	CAIGEAGVGNQPLHF	TGTGCCATCGGTGAAGCAGGTGTCGGCAATCAGCCCCTGCATTTT
.	TRBV12-3/TRBV12-4	.	TRBJ2-7	CASSRAGVQLYF	TGTGCCAGCAGTCGAGCCGGGGTCCAGCTGTATTTC
.	TRBV7-9	many	TRBJ2-7	CASSLEGGPGAYEQYF	TGTGCCAGCAGCTTAGAAGGCGGCCCAGGGGCCTACGAGCAGTACTTC
.	TRBV11-2	.	TRBJ2-2	CASSFLAEVSTGELFF	TGTGCCAGTAGCTTCCTAGCTGAAGTGAGTACCGGGGAGCTGTTTTTT
.	TRBV6-5	.	TRBJ1-2	CASTPYTGRGGSYGYTF	TGTGCCAGCACCCCTTACACGGGGCGAGGGGGTTCCTATGGCTACACCTTC
.	TRBV28	.	TRBJ2-5	CASSLWQGHETQYF	TGTGCCAGCAGTTTGTGGCAGGGGCATGAGACCCAGTACTTC
TRBD2	TRBV7-3	many	TRBJ2-1	CASSLEGTSGRNEQFF	TGTGCCAGCAGCTTAGAGGGGACTAGCGGGAGGAATGAGCAGTTCTTC
.	TRBV10-2	.	TRBJ2-4	CASSVPAVAKNIQYF	TGCGCCAGTAGTGTACCAGCGGTAGCCAAAAACATTCAGTACTTC
TRBD1	TRBV7-2	.	TRBJ1-2	CASSITGEVYGYTF	TGTGCCAGCAGCATTACAGGGGAGGTTTATGGCTACACCTTC
.	TRBV11-2	.	TRBJ2-4	CTSSIDREGNIQHF	TGTACCAGCAGCATAGATCGAGAGGGAAACATTCAGCACTTC
.	TRBV12-3/TRBV12-4	once	TRBJ2-3	CVSSFGDTDTQYF	TGTGTCAGCAGTTTCGGGGACACGGATACGCAGTATTTT
TRBD2	TRBV11-1	.	TRBJ2-3	CASSSRRGDGDMQFF	TGTGCCAGCAGCTCCCGACGGGGGGATGGAGATATGCAGTTTTTT
.	TRBV5-1	.	TRBJ2-2	CASSLAWGNTGELFF	TGCGCCAGCAGCTTGGCCTGGGGTAACACCGGGGAGCTGTTTTTT
TRBD2	TRBV28	.	TRBJ2-3	CASRPGTSGGTDMQYF	TGTGCCAGCAGGCCCGGGACTAGTGGGGGCACAGATATGCAGTATTTT
.	TRBV12-3/TRBV12-4	.	TRBJ2-3	CASSFSGGTETQYF	TGTGCCAGCAGTTTCTCCGGAGGCACAGAAACGCAATATTTT
.	TRBV6-2/TRBV6-3	.	TRBJ2-3	CTSTKATAPFETQYF	TGTACCAGCACCAAAGCCACAGCCCCATTTGAGACGCAGTATTTT
.	TRBV13	.	TRBJ2-7	CASSIGPYEQYF	TGTGCCAGCAGTATAGGGCCCTACGAGCAGTACTTC
.	TRBV29-1	many	TRBJ2-5	CSVGERRESGTQYF	TGCAGCGTTGGGGAAAGGCGGGAATCAGGGACCCAGTACTTC
.	TRBV11-3	.	TRBJ2-3	CASSLRPTDMQYF	TGTGCCAGCAGCCTAAGACCCACAGATATGCAGTATTTT
TRBD1	TRBV7-8	.	TRBJ2-7	CASSPEFAGTGVHKQYF	TGTGCCAGCAGCCCAGAATTCGCGGGGACAGGGGTCCATAAGCAGTACTTC
TRBD2	TRBV11-2	.	TRBJ2-1	CASSPRLAGGPNEQFF	TGTGCCAGCAGCCCTCGACTAGCGGGAGGGCCGAATGAGCAGTTCTTC
.	TRBV11-2	.	TRBJ2-3	CASSPELGAGTQYF	TGTGCCAGCAGTCCCGAATTGGGGGCAGGTACGCAGTATTTT
TRBD1	TRBV29-1	few	TRBJ1-2	CSVPPGDRAGDYAF	TGCAGCGTCCCCCCCGGGGACAGGGCGGGTGACTACGCCTTC
.	TRBV29-1	many	TRBJ2-1	CSGSPTSNEQFF	TGCAGCGGCAGCCCTACTAGCAATGAGCAGTTCTTC
.	TRBV7-2	.	TRBJ2-3	CASSLEVADMQYF	TGTGCCAGCAGCTTAGAGGTAGCGGATATGCAGTATTTT
.	TRBV30	few	TRBJ1-3	CAWRQGAGNTIYF	TGTGCCTGGAGACAGGGAGCTGGAAACACCATATATTTT
TRBD2	TRBV11-2	medium-sized	TRBJ2-1	CASSTTSGRSNEQFF	TGTGCCAGCAGCACGACTAGCGGGAGAAGTAATGAGCAGTTCTTC
TRBD1	TRBV7-9	many	TRBJ1-1	CASSPSGQGRAFF	TGTGCCAGCAGCCCTTCGGGACAGGGGAGGGCTTTCTTT
.	TRBV15	few	TRBJ1-4	CATYPQLNEKLFF	TGTGCCACCTACCCTCAGCTTAATGAAAAACTGTTTTTT
.	TRBV11-2	once	TRBJ2-2	CDSSPRSGDSGDLFF	TGTGACAGCAGCCCCCGTTCTGGGGACTCCGGGGACCTGTTTTTT
.	TRBV6-6	few	TRBJ1-2	CTSSHGPRDGYGYTF	TGTACCAGTAGCCACGGACCCCGAGACGGCTATGGCTACACCTTC
TRBD2	TRBV5-1	many	TRBJ2-1	CASSWGGTSSYNEQFF	TGCGCCAGCAGCTGGGGCGGGACTAGCTCCTACAATGAGCAGTTCTTC
.	TRBV12-5	many	TRBJ2-5	CASGLVEETQYF	TGTGCTAGTGGTTTGGTAGAAGAGACCCAGTACTTC
.	TRBV6-1	.	TRBJ2-2	CASSVGGSTGEQFF	TGTGCCAGCAGTGTAGGGGGTAGCACCGGGGAGCAGTTTTTT
TRBD1	TRBV6-1	.	TRBJ1-1	CANSYRGNTEAFF	TGTGCCAACAGTTACAGGGGGAACACTGAGGCTTTCTTT
.	TRBV18	.	TRBJ1-1	CANSDNRNTEAFF	TGTGCCAACTCAGACAACAGAAACACTGAAGCTTTCTTT
TRBD1	TRBV23-1	few	TRBJ1-5	CASSQSQGALGWPQHF	TGCGCCAGCAGTCAATCTCAGGGGGCCTTAGGGTGGCCCCAGCATTTT